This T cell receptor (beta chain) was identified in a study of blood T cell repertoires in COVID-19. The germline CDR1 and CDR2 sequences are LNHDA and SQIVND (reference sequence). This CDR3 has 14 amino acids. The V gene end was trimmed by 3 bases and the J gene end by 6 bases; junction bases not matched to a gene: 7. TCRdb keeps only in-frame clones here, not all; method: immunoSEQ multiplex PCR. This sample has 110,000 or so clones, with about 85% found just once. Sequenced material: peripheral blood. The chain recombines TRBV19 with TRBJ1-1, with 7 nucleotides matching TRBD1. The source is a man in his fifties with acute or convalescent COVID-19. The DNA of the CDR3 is TGTGCCAGTAGTATTTATCAGGGGGTCGCTGAAGCTTTCTTT. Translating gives CASSIYQGVAEAFF.